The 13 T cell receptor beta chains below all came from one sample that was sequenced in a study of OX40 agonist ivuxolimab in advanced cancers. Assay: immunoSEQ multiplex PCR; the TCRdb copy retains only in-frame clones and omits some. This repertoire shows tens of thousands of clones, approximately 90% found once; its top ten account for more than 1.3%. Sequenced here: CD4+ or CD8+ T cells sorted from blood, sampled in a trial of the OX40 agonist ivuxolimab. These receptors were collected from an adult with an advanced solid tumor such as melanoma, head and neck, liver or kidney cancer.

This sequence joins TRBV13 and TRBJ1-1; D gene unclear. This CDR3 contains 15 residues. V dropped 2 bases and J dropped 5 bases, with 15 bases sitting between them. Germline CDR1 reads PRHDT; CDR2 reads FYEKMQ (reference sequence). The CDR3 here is CASSLRVSKGTEAFF. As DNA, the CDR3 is TGTGCCAGCAGCTTAAGGGTCTCCAAAGGGACTGAAGCTTTCTTT. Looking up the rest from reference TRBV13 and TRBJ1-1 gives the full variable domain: AAGVIQSPRHLIKEKRETATLKCYPIPRHDTVYWYQQGPGQDPQFLISFYEKMQSDKGSIPDRFSAQQFSDYHSELNMSSLELGDSALYFCASSLRVSKGTEAFFGQGTRLTVV.

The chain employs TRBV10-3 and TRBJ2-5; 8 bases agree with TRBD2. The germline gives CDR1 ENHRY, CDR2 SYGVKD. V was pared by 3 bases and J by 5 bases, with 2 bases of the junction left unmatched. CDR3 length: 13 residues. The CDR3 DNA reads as TGTGCCATCAGTGAATCGGGAGGGGAGACCCAGTACTTC. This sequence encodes CAISESGGETQYF.

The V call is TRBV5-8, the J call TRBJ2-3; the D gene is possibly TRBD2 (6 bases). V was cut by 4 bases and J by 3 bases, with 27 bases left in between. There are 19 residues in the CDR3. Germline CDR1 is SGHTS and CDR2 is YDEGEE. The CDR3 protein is CASSPMRLSRGRGTDTQYF. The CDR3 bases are TGTGCCAGCAGCCCGATGCGCCTCTCGAGGGGCCGGGGGACAGATACGCAGTATTTT.

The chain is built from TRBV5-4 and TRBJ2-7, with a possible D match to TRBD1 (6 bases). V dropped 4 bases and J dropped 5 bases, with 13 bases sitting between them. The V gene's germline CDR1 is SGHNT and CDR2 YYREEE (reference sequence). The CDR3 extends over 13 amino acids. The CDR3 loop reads CASSPFGGHEQYF. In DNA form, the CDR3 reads TGTGCCAGCAGCCCGTTTGGGGGCCACGAGCAGTACTTC.

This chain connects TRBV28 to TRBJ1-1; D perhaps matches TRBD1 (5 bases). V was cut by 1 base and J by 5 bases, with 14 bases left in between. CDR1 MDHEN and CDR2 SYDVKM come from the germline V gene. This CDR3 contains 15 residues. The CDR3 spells CASSLSLGGLTEAFF. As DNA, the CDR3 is TGTGCCAGCAGTTTATCATTGGGGGGGTTGACTGAAGCTTTCTTT.

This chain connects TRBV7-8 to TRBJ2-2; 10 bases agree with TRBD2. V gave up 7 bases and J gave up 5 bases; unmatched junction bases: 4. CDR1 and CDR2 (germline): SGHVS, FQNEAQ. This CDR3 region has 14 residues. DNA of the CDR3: TGTGCCAGCATCAGCGGGAGGGGTACCGGGGAGCTGTTTTTT. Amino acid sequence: CASISGRGTGELFF.

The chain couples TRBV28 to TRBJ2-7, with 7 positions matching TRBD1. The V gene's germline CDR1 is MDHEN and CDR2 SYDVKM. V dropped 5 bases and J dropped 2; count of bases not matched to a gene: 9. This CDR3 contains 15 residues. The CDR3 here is CASSPTGTVTYEQYF. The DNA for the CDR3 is TGTGCCAGCAGTCCCACCGGGACAGTAACCTACGAGCAGTACTTC. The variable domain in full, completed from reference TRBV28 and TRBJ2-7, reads DVKVTQSSRYLVKRTGEKVFLECVQDMDHENMFWYRQDPGLGLRLIYFSYDVKMKEKGDIPEGYSVSREKKERFSLILESASTNQTSMYLCASSPTGTVTYEQYFGPGTRLTVT.

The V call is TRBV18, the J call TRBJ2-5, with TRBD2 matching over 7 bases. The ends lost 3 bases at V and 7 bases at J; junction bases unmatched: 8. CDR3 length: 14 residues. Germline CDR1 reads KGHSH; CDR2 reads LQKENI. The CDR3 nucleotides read TGTGCCAGCTCACCGAGGCGGGAGATAGGGACCCAGTACTTC. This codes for CASSPRREIGTQYF.

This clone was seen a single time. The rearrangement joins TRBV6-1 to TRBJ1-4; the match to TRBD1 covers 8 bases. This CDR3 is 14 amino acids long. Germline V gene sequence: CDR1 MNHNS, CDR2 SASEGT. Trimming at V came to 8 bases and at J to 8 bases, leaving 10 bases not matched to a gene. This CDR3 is CASARGQSGEKLFF. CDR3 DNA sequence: TGTGCCAGCGCCAGGGGGCAATCGGGGGAAAAACTGTTTTTT.

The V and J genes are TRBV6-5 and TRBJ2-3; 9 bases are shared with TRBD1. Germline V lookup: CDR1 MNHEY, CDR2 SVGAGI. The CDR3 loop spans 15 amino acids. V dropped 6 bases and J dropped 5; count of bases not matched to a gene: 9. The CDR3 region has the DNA TGTGCCAGCAGCCAGTGGGGACAGGGCGTAGATACGCAGTATTTT. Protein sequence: CASSQWGQGVDTQYF.

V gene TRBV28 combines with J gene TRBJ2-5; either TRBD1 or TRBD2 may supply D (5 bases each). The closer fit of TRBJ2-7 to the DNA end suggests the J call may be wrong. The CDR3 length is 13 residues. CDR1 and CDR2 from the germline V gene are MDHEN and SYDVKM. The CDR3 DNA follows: TGTGCCAGCAGTAGGGACCCGTCCTACGAGCAGTACTTC. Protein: CASSRDPSYEQYF.

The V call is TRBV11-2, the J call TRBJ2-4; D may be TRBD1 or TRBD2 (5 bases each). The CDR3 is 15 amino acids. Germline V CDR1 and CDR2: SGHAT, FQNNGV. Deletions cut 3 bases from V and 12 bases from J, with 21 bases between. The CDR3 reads CASSFPGPIKGPQYF. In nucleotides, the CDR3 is TGTGCCAGCAGCTTCCCGGGGCCTATCAAAGGCCCTCAGTACTTC. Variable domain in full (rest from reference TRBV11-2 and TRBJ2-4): EAGVAQSPRYKIIEKRQSVAFWCNPISGHATLYWYQQILGQGPKLLIQFQNNGVVDDSQLPKDRFSAERLKGVDSTLKIQPAKLEDSAVYLCASSFPGPIKGPQYFGAGTRLSVL.

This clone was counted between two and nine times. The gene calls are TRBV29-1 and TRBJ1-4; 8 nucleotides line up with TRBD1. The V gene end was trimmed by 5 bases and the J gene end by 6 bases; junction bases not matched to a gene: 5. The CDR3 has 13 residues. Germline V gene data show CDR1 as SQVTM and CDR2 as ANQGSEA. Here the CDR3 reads CSVQGAWDEKLFF. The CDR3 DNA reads TGCAGCGTTCAGGGGGCGTGGGATGAAAAACTGTTTTTT.